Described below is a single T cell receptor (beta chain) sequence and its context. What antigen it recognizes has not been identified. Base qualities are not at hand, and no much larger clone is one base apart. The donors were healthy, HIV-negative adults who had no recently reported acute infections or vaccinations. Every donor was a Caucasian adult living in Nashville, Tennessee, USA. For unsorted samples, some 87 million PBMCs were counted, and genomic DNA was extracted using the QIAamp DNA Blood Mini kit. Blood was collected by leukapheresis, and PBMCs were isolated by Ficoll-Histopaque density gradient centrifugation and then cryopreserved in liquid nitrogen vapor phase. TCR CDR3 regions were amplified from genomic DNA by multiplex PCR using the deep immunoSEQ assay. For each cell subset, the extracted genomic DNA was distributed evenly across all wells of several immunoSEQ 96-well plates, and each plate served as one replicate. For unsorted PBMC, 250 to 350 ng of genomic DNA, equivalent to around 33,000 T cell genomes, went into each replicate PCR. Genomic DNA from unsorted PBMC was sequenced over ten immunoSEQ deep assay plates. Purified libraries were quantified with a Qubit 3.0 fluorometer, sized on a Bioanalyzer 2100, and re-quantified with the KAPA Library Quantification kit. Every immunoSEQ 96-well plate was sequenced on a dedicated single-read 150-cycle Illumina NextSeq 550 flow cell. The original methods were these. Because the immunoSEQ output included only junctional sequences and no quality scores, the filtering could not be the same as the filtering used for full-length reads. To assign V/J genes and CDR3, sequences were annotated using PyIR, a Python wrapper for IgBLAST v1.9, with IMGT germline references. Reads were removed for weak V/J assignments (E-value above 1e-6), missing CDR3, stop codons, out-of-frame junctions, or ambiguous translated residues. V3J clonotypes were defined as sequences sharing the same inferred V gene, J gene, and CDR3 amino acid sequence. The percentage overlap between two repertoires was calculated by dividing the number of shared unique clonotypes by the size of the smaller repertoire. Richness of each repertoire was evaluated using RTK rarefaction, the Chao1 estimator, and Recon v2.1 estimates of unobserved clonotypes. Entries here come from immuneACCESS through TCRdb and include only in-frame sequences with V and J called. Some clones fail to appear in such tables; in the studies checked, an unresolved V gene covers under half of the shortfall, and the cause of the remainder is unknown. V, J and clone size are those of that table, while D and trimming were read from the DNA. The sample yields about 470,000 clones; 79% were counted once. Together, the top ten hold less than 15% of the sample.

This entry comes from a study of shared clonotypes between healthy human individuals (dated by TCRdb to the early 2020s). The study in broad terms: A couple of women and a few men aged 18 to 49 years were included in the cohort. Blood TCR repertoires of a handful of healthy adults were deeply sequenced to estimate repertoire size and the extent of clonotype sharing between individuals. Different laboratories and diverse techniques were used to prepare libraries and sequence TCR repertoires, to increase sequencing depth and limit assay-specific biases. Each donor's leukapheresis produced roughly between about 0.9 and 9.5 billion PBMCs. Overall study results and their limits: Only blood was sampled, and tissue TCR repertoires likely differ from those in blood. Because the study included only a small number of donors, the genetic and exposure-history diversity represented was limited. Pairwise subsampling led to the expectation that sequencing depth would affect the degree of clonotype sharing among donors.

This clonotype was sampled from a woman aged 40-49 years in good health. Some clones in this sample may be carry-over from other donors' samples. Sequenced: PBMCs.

CDR3 sequence: CASGLVQGVNTEAFF. The bases read TGTGCTAGTGGTTTGGTACAGGGGGTGAACACTGAAGCTTTCTTT. The chain uses TRBV12-5 and TRBJ1-1; 8 nucleotides in the junction match TRBD1. The germline V gene sets CDR1 to LGHNT and CDR2 to FRNRAP. Ends trimmed: V by 0 bases, J by 0 bases; bases unmatched to a gene: 0. The CDR3 has 15 amino acids, counting the end cysteine and phenylalanine. The retained sequence is limited to the CDR3, 45 bases, with the frame set at the first base.